This T cell receptor beta chain derives from a study of regulatory T cells in long-lasting Graves disease. Broader study findings: New patients shared fewer public clonotypes (more than 850) than persistent patients did (around 2,900).

Assembly of TCR beta libraries relied on iRepertoire HTBI primers together with Arm-PCR of CDR3 regions. TCRdb passed the multiplex PCR reads through MiXCR, listing each CDR3 protein once. The data contain about 610,000 distinct CDR3 sequences, 15% to 20% of them singletons. Regarding time point: newly diagnosed GD, antithyroid drugs for less than 3 months. There was RNA extracted from PBMCs, and the TCR library was made from it. A note on this clonotype: Its specificity is unknown.

This CDR3 has 16 amino acids. CDR1 is MDHEN, CDR2 SYDVKM, per germline. Trimming removed 5 bases from V and 8 bases from J; junction bases left unmatched: 16. These sequences were also reported in another study, on T cells in Graves' hyperthyroidism and ophthalmopathy. That paper notes: Graves' hyperthyroidism was deemed stable absent ophthalmopathy progression within 18 months.

This sequence was found in a man aged 18 to 30 with Graves disease. The sample here was peripheral blood mononuclear cells (PBMCs), taken at new diagnosis, from a patient treated with antithyroid drugs. V and J are TRBV28 and TRBJ2-3; TRBD1 agrees at 7 bases. CDR3 nucleotide sequence: TGTGCCAGCAGTCGCTCCGACAGGGTCGTTACGGGTACGCAGTATTTT. The encoded protein is CASSRSDRVVTGTQYF.